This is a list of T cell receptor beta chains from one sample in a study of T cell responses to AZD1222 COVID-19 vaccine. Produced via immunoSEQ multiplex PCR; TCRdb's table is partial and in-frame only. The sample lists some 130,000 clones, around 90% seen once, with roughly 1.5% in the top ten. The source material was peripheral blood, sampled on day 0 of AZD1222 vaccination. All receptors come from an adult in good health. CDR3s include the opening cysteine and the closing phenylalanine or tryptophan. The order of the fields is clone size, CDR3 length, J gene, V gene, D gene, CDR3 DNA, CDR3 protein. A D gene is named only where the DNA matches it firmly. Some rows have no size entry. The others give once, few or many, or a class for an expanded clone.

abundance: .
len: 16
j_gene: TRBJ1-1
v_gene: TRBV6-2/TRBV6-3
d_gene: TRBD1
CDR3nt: TGTGCCAGCAGCCCCCTTCTGACAGGGGGTAAACTTGAAGCTTTCTTT
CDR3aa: CASSPLLTGGKLEAFF

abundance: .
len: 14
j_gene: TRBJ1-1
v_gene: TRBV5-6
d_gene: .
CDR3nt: TGTGCCAGCAGCGTGCGGTTGGTGGGCACTGAAGCTTTCTTT
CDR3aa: CASSVRLVGTEAFF

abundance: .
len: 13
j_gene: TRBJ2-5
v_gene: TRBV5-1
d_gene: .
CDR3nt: TGCGCCAGCAGCTTGGGGGAGCAAGAGACCCAGTACTTC
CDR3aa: CASSLGEQETQYF

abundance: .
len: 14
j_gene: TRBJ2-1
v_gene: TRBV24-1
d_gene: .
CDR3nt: TGTGCCACCCAAGGCGGAAGCGGATACAATGAGCAGTTCTTC
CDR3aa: CATQGGSGYNEQFF

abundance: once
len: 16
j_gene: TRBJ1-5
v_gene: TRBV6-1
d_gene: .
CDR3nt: TGTGCCAGCAGTGAAGTCGGAAAACGGGGCAATCAGCCCCAGCATTTT
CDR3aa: CASSEVGKRGNQPQHF

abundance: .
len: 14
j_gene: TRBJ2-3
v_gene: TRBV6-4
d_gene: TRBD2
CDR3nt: TGTGCCAGCAGTGACTCGGGGGGGGCAGATACGCAGTATTTT
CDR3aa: CASSDSGGADTQYF

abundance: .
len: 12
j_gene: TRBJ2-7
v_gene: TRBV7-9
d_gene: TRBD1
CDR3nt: TGTGCCAGCGGGAGACAGGGCTACGAGCAGTACTTC
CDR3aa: CASGRQGYEQYF

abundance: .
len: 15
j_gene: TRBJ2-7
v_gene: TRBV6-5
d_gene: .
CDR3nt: TGTGCCAGCACACGAGATCGGTCAGCAGCCTACGAGCAGTACTTC
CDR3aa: CASTRDRSAAYEQYF

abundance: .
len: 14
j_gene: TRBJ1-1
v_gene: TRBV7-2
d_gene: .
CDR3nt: TGTGCCAGCAGCTTAGGAGGGAAGGACACTGAATCTTTCTTT
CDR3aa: CASSLGGKDTESFF

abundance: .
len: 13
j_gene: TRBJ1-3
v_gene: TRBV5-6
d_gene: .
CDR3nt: TGTGCCAGCAGCTTCGGACAAGGAAACACCATATATTTT
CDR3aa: CASSFGQGNTIYF

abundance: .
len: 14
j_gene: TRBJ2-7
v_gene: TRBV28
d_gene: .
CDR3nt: TGTGCCAGCAGTCCCAGGGGGGGAACCTACGAGCAGTACTTC
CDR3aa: CASSPRGGTYEQYF

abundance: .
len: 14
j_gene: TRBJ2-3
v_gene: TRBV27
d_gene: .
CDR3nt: TGTGCCAGCAGTCCCGAGACCGGCACAGATACGCAGTATTTT
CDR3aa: CASSPETGTDTQYF

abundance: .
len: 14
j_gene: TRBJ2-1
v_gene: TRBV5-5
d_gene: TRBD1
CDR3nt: TGTGCCAGCAGCTTGGGGGGACAGGGTACTGAGCAGTTCTTC
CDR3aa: CASSLGGQGTEQFF

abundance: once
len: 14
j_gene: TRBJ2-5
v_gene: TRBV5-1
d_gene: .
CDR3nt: TGCGCCAGCAGAGTTTCGCCATCCCAAGAGACCCAGTACTTC
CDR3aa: CASRVSPSQETQYF

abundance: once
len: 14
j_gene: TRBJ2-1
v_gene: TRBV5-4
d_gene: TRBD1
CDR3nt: TGTGCCAGCAGCGAGGGGGCATTCTACAATGAGCAGTTCTTC
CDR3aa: CASSEGAFYNEQFF

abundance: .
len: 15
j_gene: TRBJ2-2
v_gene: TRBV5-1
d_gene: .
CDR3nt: TGCGCCAGCAGCACCTCGACAGGGAACACCGGGGAGCTGTTTTTT
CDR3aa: CASSTSTGNTGELFF

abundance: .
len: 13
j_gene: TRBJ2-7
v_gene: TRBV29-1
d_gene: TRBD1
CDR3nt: TGCAGCGTTAGGGCAGGGGGCAGGTACGAGCAGTACTTC
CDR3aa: CSVRAGGRYEQYF

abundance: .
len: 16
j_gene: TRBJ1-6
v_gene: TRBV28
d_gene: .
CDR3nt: TGTGCCAGCAGTTTCGGGTACACATCCTATAATTCACCCCTCCACTTT
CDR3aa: CASSFGYTSYNSPLHF

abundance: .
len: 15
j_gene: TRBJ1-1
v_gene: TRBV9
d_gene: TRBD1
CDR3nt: TGTGCCAGCAGCGTAGGGGACAGGGGGCCCACTGAAGCTTTCTTT
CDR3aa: CASSVGDRGPTEAFF

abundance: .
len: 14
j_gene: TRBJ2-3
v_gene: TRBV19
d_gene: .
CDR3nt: TGTGCCAGTAGTATTCTGACAGCAACAGATACGCAGTATTTT
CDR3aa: CASSILTATDTQYF

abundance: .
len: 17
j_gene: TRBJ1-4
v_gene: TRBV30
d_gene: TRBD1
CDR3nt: TGTGCCTGGAGTCGGAGGGACAGGGGTGCAACTAATGAAAAACTGTTTTTT
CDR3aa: CAWSRRDRGATNEKLFF

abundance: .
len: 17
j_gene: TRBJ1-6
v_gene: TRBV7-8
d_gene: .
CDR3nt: TGTGCCAGCAGCTTAGGTAAAGCGAGCTCCTATAATTCACCCCTCCACTTT
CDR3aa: CASSLGKASSYNSPLHF

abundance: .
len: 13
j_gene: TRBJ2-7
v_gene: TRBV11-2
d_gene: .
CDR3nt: TGTGCCAGCAGCTTAGTCAGAGGGAACGAGCAGTACTTC
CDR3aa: CASSLVRGNEQYF

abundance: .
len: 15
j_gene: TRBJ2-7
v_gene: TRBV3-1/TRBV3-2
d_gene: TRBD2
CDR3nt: TGTGCCAGCAGCCAAGCCCGACTAGCGGTGGGAGAGCAGTACTTC
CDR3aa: CASSQARLAVGEQYF

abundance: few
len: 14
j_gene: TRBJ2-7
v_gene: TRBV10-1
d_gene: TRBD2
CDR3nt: TGCGCCAGCCGTCGGGGACTAGCGGGGGGGAGGACGTACTTC
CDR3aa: CASRRGLAGGRTYF

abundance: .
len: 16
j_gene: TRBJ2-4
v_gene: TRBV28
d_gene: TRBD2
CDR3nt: TGTGCCAGCAGGCACGATAGCGGGGGGATCAAAAACATTCAGTACTTC
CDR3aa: CASRHDSGGIKNIQYF

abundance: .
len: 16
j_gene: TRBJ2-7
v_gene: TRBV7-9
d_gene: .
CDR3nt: TGTGCCAGCAGCTCTCTAAGATGGAGTCTGGTAAACGAGCAGTACTTC
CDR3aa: CASSSLRWSLVNEQYF

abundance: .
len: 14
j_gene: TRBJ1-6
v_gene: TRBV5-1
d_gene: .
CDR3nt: TGCGCCAGCAGCCTAGACAGGAGCAACTCACCCCTCCACTTT
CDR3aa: CASSLDRSNSPLHF

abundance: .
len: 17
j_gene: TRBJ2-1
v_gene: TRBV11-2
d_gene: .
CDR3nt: TGTGCCAGCAGCTCCTCAACAGGGTCAGCCAGGGTCAATGAGCAGTTCTTC
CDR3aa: CASSSSTGSARVNEQFF

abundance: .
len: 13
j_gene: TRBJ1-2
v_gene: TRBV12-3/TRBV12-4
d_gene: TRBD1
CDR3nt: TGTGCCAGCAGCTCACAGGGGGCGGGTGGCTACACCTTC
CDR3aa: CASSSQGAGGYTF

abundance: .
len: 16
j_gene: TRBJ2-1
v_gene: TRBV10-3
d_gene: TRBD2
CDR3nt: TGTGCCATCAGTGACAGACTAGCGGGGGGCTACAATGAGCAGTTCTTC
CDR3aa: CAISDRLAGGYNEQFF

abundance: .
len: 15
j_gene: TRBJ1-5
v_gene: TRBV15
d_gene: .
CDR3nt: TGTGCCACCAGCAGAGAGGGGAGGGCAGAACAGCCCCAGCATTTT
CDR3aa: CATSREGRAEQPQHF

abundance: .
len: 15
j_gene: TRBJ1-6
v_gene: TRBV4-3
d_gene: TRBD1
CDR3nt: TGCGCCAGCAGCCAAGGGGACAGCCGATATTCACCCCTCCACTTT
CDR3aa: CASSQGDSRYSPLHF

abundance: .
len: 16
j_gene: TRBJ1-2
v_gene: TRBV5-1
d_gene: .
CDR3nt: TGCGCCAGCAGCTTGGGCGGACGGTTAGCTAACTATGGCTACACCTTC
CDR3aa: CASSLGGRLANYGYTF

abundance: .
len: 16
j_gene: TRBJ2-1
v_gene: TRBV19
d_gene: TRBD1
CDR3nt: TGTGCCAGTTCTCTCGCCGGGACAGGGGGCTACAATGAGCAGTTCTTC
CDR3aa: CASSLAGTGGYNEQFF

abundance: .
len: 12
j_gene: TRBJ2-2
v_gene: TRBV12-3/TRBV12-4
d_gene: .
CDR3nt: TGTGCCAGCAGTCAGAACACCGGGGAGCTGTTTTTT
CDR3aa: CASSQNTGELFF

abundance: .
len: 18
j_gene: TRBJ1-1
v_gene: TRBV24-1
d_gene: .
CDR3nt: TGTGCCACCAGTGATTTGTCCCCTAGACAGTTACTGAACACTGAAGCTTTCTTT
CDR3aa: CATSDLSPRQLLNTEAFF

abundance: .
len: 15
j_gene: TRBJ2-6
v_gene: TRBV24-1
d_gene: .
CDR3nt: TGTGCCACCAGTGAGGCCGGCACTGGGGCCAACGTCCTGACTTTC
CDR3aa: CATSEAGTGANVLTF

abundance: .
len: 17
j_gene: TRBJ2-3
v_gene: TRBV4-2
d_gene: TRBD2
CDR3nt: TGTGCCAGCAGCCAAGAAGTCGAACTAGCGGGGGGGAGTACGCAGTATTTT
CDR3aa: CASSQEVELAGGSTQYF

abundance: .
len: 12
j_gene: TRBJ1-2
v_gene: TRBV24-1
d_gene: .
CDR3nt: TGTGCCACCAGGGGAACTAACTATGGCTACACCTTC
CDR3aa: CATRGTNYGYTF

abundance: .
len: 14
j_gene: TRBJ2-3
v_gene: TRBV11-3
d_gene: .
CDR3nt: TGTGCCAGCAGCCCTGGGTACTCTTCGGATACGCAGTATTTT
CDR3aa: CASSPGYSSDTQYF

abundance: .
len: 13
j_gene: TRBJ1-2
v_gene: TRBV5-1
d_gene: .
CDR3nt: TGCGCCAGCAGCTTGGGCCCTCTTTATGGCTACACCTTC
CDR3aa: CASSLGPLYGYTF

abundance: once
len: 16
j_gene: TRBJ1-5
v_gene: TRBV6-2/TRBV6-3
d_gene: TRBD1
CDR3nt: TGTGCCAGCAGTTATCATATTGGACAGGGGAATCAGCCCCAGCATTTT
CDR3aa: CASSYHIGQGNQPQHF

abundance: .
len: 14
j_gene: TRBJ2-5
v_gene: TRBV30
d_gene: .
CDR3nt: TGTGCCTGGACCTCCGCGTCACACGGAGAGACCCAGTACTTC
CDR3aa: CAWTSASHGETQYF

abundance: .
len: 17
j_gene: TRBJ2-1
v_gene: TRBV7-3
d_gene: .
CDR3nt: TGTGCCAGCAGCTCCACTCCGACAGGAGAGAACTACAATGAGCAGTTCTTC
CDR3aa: CASSSTPTGENYNEQFF

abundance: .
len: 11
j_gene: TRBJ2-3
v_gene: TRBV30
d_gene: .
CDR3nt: TGTGCCTGGAGTGCCTCAGATACGCAGTATTTT
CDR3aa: CAWSASDTQYF

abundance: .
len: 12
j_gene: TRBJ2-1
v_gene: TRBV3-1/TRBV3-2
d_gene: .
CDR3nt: TGTGCCAGCAGCCGATTTGGAGGTGCGCAGTTCTTC
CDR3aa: CASSRFGGAQFF